The 23 T cell receptor beta chains reported below all come from one sample, sequenced in a study of T cell repertoires in cytomegalovirus infection. No antigen has been assigned to these receptors. TCRdb itself ran the reads through MiXCR, one entry per CDR3 protein. The sample contains more than 85,000 distinct CDR3 sequences, 25% to 35% of which appear only once. Here the sequenced sample was CD8+ T cells from cultured PBMCs, taken from culture after CMV antigen stimulation. All receptors derive from a human donor in good health (CMV status not recorded). Some clones in this sample may be carry-over from other donors' samples.

This clonotype has only a few counts. This chain uses TRBV27 with TRBJ2-3; 8 bases align to TRBD2. Germline assignment: CDR1 MNHEY and CDR2 SMNVEV (reference sequence). This CDR3 comprises 13 residues. Losses at the gene ends were 2 bases for V and 10 bases for J; bases not matched to a gene: 5. This CDR3 is CASSLGSGGAQYF. The DNA for the CDR3 is TGTGCCAGCAGTTTAGGGAGCGGGGGAGCGCAGTATTTT.

This clonotype has ten or more counts. The chain carries TRBV7-2 and TRBJ2-3; 10 nucleotides match TRBD2. From germline, CDR1 is SGHTA and CDR2 FQGNSA. The CDR3 spans 17 residues. Trimming at V came to 5 bases and at J to 2 bases, leaving 10 bases not matched to a gene. The CDR3: CASSIRQLAGITDTQYF. The CDR3, as DNA: TGTGCCAGCAGCATAAGACAACTAGCGGGGATCACAGATACGCAGTATTTT.

This clonotype was seen at least ten times. J is TRBJ2-7 and V is TRBV7-9, with 7 positions matching TRBD1. The V gene's germline CDR1 is SEHNR and CDR2 FQNEAQ (reference sequence). CDR3 length: 13 residues. With V trimmed by 5 bases and J by 3 bases, 4 bases remained unmatched. The CDR3 spells CASSPTGFYEQYF. The DNA of the CDR3 is TGTGCCAGCAGCCCGACAGGGTTCTACGAGCAGTACTTC. Combining the CDR3 with reference TRBV7-9 and TRBJ2-7 gives the whole variable domain DTGVSQNPRHKITKRGQNVTFRCDPISEHNRLYWYRQTLGQGPEFLTYFQNEAQLEKSRLLSDRFSAERPKGSFSTLEIQRTEQGDSAMYLCASSPTGFYEQYFGPGTRLTVT.

V is TRBV2 and J is TRBJ2-2; D is unresolved. Germline V gene lookup returns CDR1 SNHLY and CDR2 FYNNEI. Trimming removed 0 bases at V and 4 bases at J, with 3 bases between. The CDR3 covers 13 residues. DNA of the CDR3: TGTGCCAGCAGTGAAGCGCTCACCGGGGAGCTGTTTTTT. It codes for CASSEALTGELFF.

V gene TRBV4-2 combines with J gene TRBJ2-2, with TRBD1 as a possible D gene (6 bases). The CDR3 is 15 amino acids. In germline, CDR1 is LGHNA, CDR2 YNFKEQ. Between the trimmed V and J ends, which lost 5 bases and 4 bases, there was a span of 14 bases. The CDR3, as DNA: TGTGCCAGCAGCGGGGCTAAGGGGGTCACCGGGGAGCTGTTTTTT. Its translation: CASSGAKGVTGELFF.

This clonotype was recorded many times. The chain links TRBV27 to TRBJ2-1; the D call may be TRBD1 or TRBD2 (6 bases each). Trimming removed 6 bases from V and 7 bases from J, with 13 bases in between. The CDR3 contains 13 residues. Germline V CDR1 and CDR2: MNHEY, SMNVEV (reference sequence). The CDR3 sequence: CASRAGAGNEQFF. The CDR3 DNA reads TGTGCCAGCAGAGCAGGGGCGGGGAATGAGCAGTTCTTC.

This clonotype has a handful of counts. The chain uses TRBV5-6 and TRBJ2-2; TRBD1 matches 8 bases. The V gene's germline CDR1 is SGHDT and CDR2 YYEEEE. This CDR3 is built from 17 residues. J gave up 5 bases and V 4 bases, and 13 bases lay outside the gene matches. The CDR3 DNA follows: TGTGCCAGCAGCATCCAGGGGGCGCGATTTCGAACCGGGGAGCTGTTTTTT. Protein: CASSIQGARFRTGELFF.

This clonotype was detected many times. The chain joins TRBV7-6 to TRBJ2-3; perhaps D is TRBD1 or TRBD2 (5 bases each). Germline CDR1 and CDR2: SGHVS and FNYEAQ. This CDR3 contains 14 residues. V lost 5 bases and J lost 1, with 10 bases in between. CDR3 residues: CASSPLGGTDTQYF. The CDR3 DNA follows: TGTGCCAGCAGCCCTTTGGGGGGCACAGATACGCAGTATTTT.

This chain links TRBV5-8 with TRBJ1-1; the D is unclear. The ends were cut back, 0 bases at V and 13 bases at J, with 10 bases in the middle. The CDR3 contains 11 residues. From germline, CDR1 is SGHTS and CDR2 YDEGEE. The DNA for the CDR3 is TGTGCCAGCAGCTTGGGCAAGGCAGGTTTCTTT. Translating gives CASSLGKAGFF.

This clonotype was detected a few times. The chain uses TRBV20-1 and TRBJ2-3; D tentatively reads TRBD1 or TRBD2 (5 bases each). CDR1 and CDR2 (germline): DFQATT, SNEGSKA (reference sequence). V lost 4 bases, J lost 3 bases, and 17 bases lay in between. The CDR3 is 15 amino acids. For the CDR3, the DNA is TGCAGTGCTAACGAGGCTCCGGGGACGACAGATACGCAGTATTTT. Translation: CSANEAPGTTDTQYF.

This clonotype was counted ten times or more. The gene calls are TRBV4-1 and TRBJ2-7, with D perhaps being TRBD1 or TRBD2 (7 bases each). Germline V gene lookup returns CDR1 MGHRA and CDR2 YSYEKL. Trimming pared 5 bases from V and 4 bases from J, leaving 21 bases between. CDR3 length: 16 amino acids. CDR3 coding DNA: TGCGCCAGCAGCTATACATTCGGGACAGCGGGATACGAGCAGTACTTC. The encoded protein is CASSYTFGTAGYEQYF.

The J gene is TRBJ1-1, the V gene TRBV29-1; TRBD1 matches 10 bases. Germline-derived CDR1 and CDR2 are SQVTM and ANQGSEA. The CDR3 consists of 13 residues. V lost 8 bases to trimming and J lost 6 bases; unmatched junction nucleotides: 9. The chain's CDR3 is CSLRQGAKAEAFF. CDR3 in DNA: TGCAGCTTACGACAGGGGGCTAAGGCTGAAGCTTTCTTT. The full variable domain, with the rest looked up from reference TRBV29-1 and TRBJ1-1, is SAVISQKPSRDICQRGTSLTIQCQVDSQVTMMFWYRQQPGQSLTLIATANQGSEATYESGFVIDKFPISRPNLTFSTLTVSNMSPEDSSIYLCSLRQGAKAEAFFGQGTRLTVV.

This clonotype has a handful of counts. V gene TRBV24-1 combines with J gene TRBJ2-5; perhaps D is TRBD1 or TRBD2 (5 bases each). The CDR3 consists of 13 residues. Germline V lookup: CDR1 KGHDR, CDR2 SFDVKD. The V gene lost 7 bases and the J gene lost 1 base, with 9 bases spanning the gap. The DNA of the CDR3 is TGTGCCACCAGGGGGACGGCCCAAGAGACCCAGTACTTC. Protein product: CATRGTAQETQYF.

The chain joins TRBV5-1 to TRBJ1-5, with D uncertain. The length of the CDR3 is 13 residues. Germline loops: CDR1 SGHRS, CDR2 YFSETQ. The V gene lost 0 bases and the J gene lost 5 bases, with 6 bases spanning the gap. CDR3 nucleotide sequence: TGCGCCAGCAGCTTGGAGGGTCATCAGCCCCAGCATTTT. Residues: CASSLEGHQPQHF.

The chain is built from TRBV5-1 and TRBJ1-1; no definite D call. The germline V gene has CDR1 SGHRS and CDR2 YFSETQ. CDR3 length equals 14 residues. Trimming cost V 4 bases and J 2 bases, with 12 bases left between them. The CDR3 coding sequence is TGCGCCAGCAGCGACTACGGGATCAACACTGAAGCTTTCTTT. This codes for CASSDYGINTEAFF.

This clonotype was detected ten times or more. The rearrangement links TRBV7-2 to TRBJ1-2; D possibly corresponds to TRBD1 (6 bases). V was cut by 5 bases and J by 4 bases, with 17 bases left in between. Germline CDR1 and CDR2: SGHTA and FQGNSA. CDR3 length equals 15 residues. The CDR3 region has the DNA TGTGCCAGCAGCCCGGGGGTGGGACAAGCCTATGGCTACACCTTC. Translation: CASSPGVGQAYGYTF.

Comment on this clonotype: This clone may be a read error of a much larger clone one base away. In nucleotides, the CDR3 is TGTGCCGGCCGCGGACAGGGTACGGATTCACCCCTCCTCTTT. Its protein product is CAGRGQGTDSPLLF. The chain combines TRBV28 with TRBJ1-6; 8 nucleotides agree with TRBD1. The CDR3 is 14 residues long. From germline, CDR1 is MDHEN and CDR2 SYDVKM.

V usage is TRBV5-5 and J usage is TRBJ2-7; TRBD1 matches at 10 bases. CDR1 is SGHKS and CDR2 is YYEKEE in the germline V gene (reference sequence). This CDR3 has 18 residues. Trimming cost V 3 bases and J 2 bases; bases outside gene matches: 14. The chain's CDR3 is CASSSRDRGLFTAYEQYF. CDR3 DNA: TGTGCCAGCAGCTCCCGGGACAGGGGATTATTCACGGCCTACGAGCAGTACTTC.

The chain recombines TRBV3-1 with TRBJ2-2, with TRBD1 as a possible D gene (5 bases). CDR3 length equals 16 residues. V was shortened by 4 bases and J by 5 bases, with 17 bases between the two germline ends. The germline CDR1 and CDR2 sequences are LGHDT and YNNKEL (reference sequence). In nucleotides, the CDR3 is TGTGCCAGCAGCCCCTTGATAGGGGCAGGGACCGGGGAGCTGTTTTTT. Translating it yields CASSPLIGAGTGELFF. Full variable domain (outside the CDR3, taken from reference TRBV3-1 and TRBJ2-2): DTAVSQTPKYLVTQMGNDKSIKCEQNLGHDTMYWYKQDSKKFLKIMFSYNNKELIINETVPNRFSPKSPDKAHLNLHINSLELGDSAVYFCASSPLIGAGTGELFFGEGSRLTVL.

V usage is TRBV12-3 or TRBV12-4 and J usage is TRBJ2-2; D is ambiguous. The CDR3 sequence is 14 residues long. The germline V and J ends were trimmed by 6 bases and 4 bases, with 12 bases remaining between them. The CDR3 sequence: CASSLTSGTGELFF. The CDR3 DNA sequence: TGTGCCAGCAGCCTGACTTCGGGCACCGGGGAGCTGTTTTTT.

The CDR3 DNA is TGCGCCAGCAGCCAAGATCGTTTTACAGGGAGCGGCTACACCTTC. Its translation is CASSQDRFTGSGYTF. The rearrangement links TRBV4-1 to TRBJ1-2, with D maybe TRBD1 (6 bases). Trimming stripped 0 bases from V and 8 bases from J, with 16 bases between. This CDR3 has 15 residues. Germline V gene data show CDR1 as MGHRA and CDR2 as YSYEKL.

Only a few counts were recorded for this clonotype. The chain is built from TRBV25-1 and TRBJ1-1, with TRBD1 identical over 7 bases. CDR3 size: 16 residues. V was clipped by 6 bases and J by 1 base; unmatched bases: 11. Germline CDR1 and CDR2: MGHDK and SYGVNS. CDR3 loop: CASRPRRGQENTEAFF. CDR3 in DNA: TGTGCCAGCAGGCCAAGGAGAGGACAGGAGAACACTGAAGCTTTCTTT.

This CDR3 is CASSLVRLAGAQRFGTDTQYF. CDR3 in DNA: TGTGCCAGCAGCTTGGTTCGACTAGCGGGGGCCCAACGATTTGGCACAGATACGCAGTATTTT. The J gene is TRBJ2-3, the V gene TRBV5-8; 12 bases align to TRBD2. J was trimmed by 1 base and V by 0 bases; bases with no gene match: 15. This CDR3 region has 21 residues. Germline V gene lookup returns CDR1 SGHTS and CDR2 YDEGEE. The full variable domain, rest sourced from reference TRBV5-8 and TRBJ2-3, is EAGVTQSPTHLIKTRGQQATLRCSPISGHTSVYWYQQALGLGLQFLLWYDEGEERNRGNFPPRFSGRQFPNYSSELNVNALELEDSALYLCASSLVRLAGAQRFGTDTQYFGPGTRLTVL.